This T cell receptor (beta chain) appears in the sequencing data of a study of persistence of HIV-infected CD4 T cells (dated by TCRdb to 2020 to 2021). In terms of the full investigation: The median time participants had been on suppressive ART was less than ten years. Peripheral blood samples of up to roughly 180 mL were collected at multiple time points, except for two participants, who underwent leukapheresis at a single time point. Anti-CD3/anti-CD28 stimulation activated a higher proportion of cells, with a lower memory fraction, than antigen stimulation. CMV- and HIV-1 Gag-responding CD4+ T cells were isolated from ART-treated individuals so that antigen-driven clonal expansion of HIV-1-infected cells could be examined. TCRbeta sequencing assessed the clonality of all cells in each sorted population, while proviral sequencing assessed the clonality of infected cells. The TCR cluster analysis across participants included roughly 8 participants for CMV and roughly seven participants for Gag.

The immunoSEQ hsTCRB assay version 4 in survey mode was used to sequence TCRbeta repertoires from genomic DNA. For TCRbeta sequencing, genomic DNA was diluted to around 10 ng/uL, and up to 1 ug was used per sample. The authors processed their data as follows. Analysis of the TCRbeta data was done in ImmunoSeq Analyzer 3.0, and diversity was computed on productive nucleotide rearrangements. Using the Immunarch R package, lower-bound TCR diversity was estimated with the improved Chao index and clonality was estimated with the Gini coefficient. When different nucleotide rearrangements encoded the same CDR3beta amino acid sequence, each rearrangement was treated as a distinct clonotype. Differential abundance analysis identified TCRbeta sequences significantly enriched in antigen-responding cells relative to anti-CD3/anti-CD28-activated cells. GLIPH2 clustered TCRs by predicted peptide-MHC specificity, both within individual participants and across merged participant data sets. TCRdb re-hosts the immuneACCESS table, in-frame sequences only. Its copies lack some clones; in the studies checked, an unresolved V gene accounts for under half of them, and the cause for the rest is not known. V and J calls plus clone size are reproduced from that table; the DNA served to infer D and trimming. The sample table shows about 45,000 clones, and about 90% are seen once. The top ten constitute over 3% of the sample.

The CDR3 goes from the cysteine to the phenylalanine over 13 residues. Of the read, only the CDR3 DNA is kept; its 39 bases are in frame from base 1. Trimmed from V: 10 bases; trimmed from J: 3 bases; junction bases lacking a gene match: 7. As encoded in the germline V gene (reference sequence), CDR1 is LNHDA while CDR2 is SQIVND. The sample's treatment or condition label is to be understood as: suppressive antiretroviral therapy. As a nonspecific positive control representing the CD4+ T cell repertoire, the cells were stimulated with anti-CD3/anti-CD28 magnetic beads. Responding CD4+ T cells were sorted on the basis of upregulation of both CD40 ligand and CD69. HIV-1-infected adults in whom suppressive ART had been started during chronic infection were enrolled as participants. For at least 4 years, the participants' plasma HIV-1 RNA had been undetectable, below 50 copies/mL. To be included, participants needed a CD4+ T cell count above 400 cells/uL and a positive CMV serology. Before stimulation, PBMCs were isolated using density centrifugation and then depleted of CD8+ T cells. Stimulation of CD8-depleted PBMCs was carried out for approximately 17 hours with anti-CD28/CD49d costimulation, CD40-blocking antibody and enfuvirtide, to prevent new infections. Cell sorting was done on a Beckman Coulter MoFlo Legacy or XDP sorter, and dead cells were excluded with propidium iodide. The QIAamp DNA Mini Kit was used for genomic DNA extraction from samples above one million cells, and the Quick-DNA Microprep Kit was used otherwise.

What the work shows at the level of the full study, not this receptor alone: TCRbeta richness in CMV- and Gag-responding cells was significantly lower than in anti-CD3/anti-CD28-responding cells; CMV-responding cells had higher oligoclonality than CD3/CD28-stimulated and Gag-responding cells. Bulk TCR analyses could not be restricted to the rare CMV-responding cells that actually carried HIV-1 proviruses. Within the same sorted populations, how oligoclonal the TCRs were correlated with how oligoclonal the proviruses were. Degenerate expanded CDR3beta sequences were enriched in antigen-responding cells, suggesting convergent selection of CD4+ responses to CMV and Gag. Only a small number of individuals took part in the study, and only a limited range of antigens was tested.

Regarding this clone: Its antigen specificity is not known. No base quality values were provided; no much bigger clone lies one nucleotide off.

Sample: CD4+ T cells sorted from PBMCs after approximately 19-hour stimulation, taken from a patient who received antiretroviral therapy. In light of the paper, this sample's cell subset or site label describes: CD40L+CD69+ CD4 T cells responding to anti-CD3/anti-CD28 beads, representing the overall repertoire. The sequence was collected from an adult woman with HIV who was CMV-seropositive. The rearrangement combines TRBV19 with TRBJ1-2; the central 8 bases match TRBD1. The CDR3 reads CATRTGFDYGYTF. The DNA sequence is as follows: TGTGCCACTCGGACAGGGTTCGACTATGGCTACACCTTC.